This T cell receptor beta chain was sequenced for a study of T cell changes during pregnancy in multiple sclerosis. Sequenced by immunoSEQ multiplex PCR; TCRdb stores in-frame clones only, minus some. Of about 80,000 clones in the sample, over 85% are singletons; the top ten hold 0.2% to 0.25%. The length of the CDR3 is 11 residues. The germline V and J ends were trimmed by 4 bases and 7 bases, with 4 bases remaining between them. Germline values: CDR1 SNHLY, CDR2 FYNNEI. The sequence derives from a female donor with multiple sclerosis, enrolled in a pregnancy study. This chain connects TRBV2 to TRBJ1-4; D unclear. This sample comprised CD4+ T cells from peripheral blood mononuclear cells, obtained before pregnancy. The CDR3 sequence is CASSVREKLFF. CDR3 nucleotides: TGTGCCAGCAGTGTCCGTGAAAAACTGTTTTTT.